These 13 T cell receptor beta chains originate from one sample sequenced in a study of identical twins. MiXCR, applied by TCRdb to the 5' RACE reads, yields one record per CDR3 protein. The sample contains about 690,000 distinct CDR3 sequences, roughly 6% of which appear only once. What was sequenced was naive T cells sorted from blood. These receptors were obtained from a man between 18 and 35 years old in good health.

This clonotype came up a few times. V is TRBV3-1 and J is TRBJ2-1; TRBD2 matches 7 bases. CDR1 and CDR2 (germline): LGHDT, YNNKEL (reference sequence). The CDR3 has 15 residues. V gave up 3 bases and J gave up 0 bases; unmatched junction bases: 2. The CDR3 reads CASSHQRDSYNEQFF. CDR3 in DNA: TGTGCCAGCAGCCACCAGCGGGACTCCTACAATGAGCAGTTCTTC.

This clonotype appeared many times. The chain's CDR3 is CASSLKISGMRDTQYF. Written as DNA, the CDR3 is TGTGCCAGCAGCTTGAAAATTAGCGGGATGAGAGATACGCAGTATTTT. This rearrangement joins TRBV5-6 to TRBJ2-3; 8 bases agree with TRBD2. The trim removed 1 base at V and 5 bases at J, leaving 9 bases unmatched. Per germline, CDR1 SGHDT and CDR2 YYEEEE. The CDR3 is 16 amino acids.

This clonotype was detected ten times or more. The CDR3 is CASTLQIGDEQFF. CDR3 in DNA: TGTGCCAGCACCCTGCAGATTGGCGATGAGCAGTTCTTC. The J gene is TRBJ2-1, the V gene TRBV28; D is unclear. Germline CDR1 and CDR2: MDHEN and SYDVKM. Between the trimmed V and J ends, which lost 7 bases and 8 bases, there was a span of 15 bases. The CDR3 runs 13 residues. Using reference TRBV28 and TRBJ2-1 for the parts outside the CDR3, the full variable domain is DVKVTQSSRYLVKRTGEKVFLECVQDMDHENMFWYRQDPGLGLRLIYFSYDVKMKEKGDIPEGYSVSREKKERFSLILESASTNQTSMYLCASTLQIGDEQFFGPGTRLTVL.

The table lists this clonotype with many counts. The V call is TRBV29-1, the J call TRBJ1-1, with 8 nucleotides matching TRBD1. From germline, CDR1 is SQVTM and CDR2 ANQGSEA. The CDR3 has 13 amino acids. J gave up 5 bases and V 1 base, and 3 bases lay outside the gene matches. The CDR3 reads CSVEGTGITEAFF. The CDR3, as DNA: TGCAGCGTTGAAGGGACAGGGATTACTGAAGCTTTCTTT. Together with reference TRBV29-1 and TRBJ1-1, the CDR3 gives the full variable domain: SAVISQKPSRDICQRGTSLTIQCQVDSQVTMMFWYRQQPGQSLTLIATANQGSEATYESGFVIDKFPISRPNLTFSTLTVSNMSPEDSSIYLCSVEGTGITEAFFGQGTRLTVV.

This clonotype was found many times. CDR3 region: CASSFLGLAGPPDTQYF. In nucleotides, the CDR3 is TGTGCCAGCAGTTTCCTGGGACTAGCGGGACCCCCAGATACGCAGTATTTT. V gene TRBV12-3 or TRBV12-4 combines with J gene TRBJ2-3; TRBD2 matches 13 bases. Unmatched junction bases numbered 7, after V lost 3 bases and J lost 4 bases. CDR3 length equals 17 residues.

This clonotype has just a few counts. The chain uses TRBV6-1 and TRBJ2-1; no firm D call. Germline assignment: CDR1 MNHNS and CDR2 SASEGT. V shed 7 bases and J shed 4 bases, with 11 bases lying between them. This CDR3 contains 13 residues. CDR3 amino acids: CASTEQGYNEQFF. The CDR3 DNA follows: TGTGCCAGCACCGAACAAGGGTACAATGAGCAGTTCTTC.

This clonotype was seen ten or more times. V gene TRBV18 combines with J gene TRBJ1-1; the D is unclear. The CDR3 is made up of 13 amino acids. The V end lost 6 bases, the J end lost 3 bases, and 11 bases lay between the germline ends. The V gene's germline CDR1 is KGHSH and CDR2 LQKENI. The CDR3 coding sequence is TGTGCCAGCTCCCCTGCTGGGTACACTGAAGCTTTCTTT. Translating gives CASSPAGYTEAFF.

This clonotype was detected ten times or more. Here the CDR3 DNA reads TGCGCCAGCAGCCAAGTAGGCAGCGAAGCTTTCTTT. Its protein product is CASSQVGSEAFF. The gene calls are TRBV4-3 and TRBJ1-1; D unclear. CDR1 and CDR2 (germline): LGHNA, YSLEER. This CDR3 contains 12 residues. The V and J ends lost 1 base and 8 bases respectively, with 8 bases between them.

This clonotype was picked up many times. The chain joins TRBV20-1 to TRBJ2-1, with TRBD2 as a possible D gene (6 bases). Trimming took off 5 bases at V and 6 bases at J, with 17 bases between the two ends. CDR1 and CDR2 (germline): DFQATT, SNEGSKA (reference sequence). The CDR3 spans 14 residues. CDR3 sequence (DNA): TGCAGTGCTCGGAGACTAGACGGGGGCAATGAGCAGTTCTTC. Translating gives CSARRLDGGNEQFF.

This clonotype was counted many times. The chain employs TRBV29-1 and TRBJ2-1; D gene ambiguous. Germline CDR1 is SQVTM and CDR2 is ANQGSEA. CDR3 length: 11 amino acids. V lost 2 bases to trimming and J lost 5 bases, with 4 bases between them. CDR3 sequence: CSVESHNEQFF. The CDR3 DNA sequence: TGCAGCGTTGAAAGCCACAATGAGCAGTTCTTC.

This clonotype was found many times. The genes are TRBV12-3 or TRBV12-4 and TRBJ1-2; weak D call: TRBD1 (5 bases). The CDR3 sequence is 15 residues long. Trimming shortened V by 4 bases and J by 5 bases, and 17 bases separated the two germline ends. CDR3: CASSSSGRVGYGYTF. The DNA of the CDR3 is TGTGCCAGCAGTTCATCGGGCAGGGTCGGGTATGGCTACACCTTC.

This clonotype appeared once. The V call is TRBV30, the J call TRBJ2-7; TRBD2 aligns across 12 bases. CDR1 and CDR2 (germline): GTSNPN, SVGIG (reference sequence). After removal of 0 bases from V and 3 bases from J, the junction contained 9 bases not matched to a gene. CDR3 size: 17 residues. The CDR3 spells CAWSVTRTSGRFYEQYF. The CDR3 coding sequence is TGTGCCTGGAGTGTAACCCGAACTAGCGGGAGGTTCTACGAGCAGTACTTC.

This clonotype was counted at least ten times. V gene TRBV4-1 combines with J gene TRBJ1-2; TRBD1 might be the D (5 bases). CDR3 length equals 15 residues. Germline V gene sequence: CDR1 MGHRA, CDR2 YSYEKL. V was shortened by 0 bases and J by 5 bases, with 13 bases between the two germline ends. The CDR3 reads CASSQDFGGTYGYTF. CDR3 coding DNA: TGCGCCAGCAGCCAAGATTTCGGGGGGACTTATGGCTACACCTTC.